This is a list of T cell receptor beta chains from one sample in a study of cytomegalovirus exposure and HLA in healthy donors. Clones were sequenced by immunoSEQ multiplex PCR, and TCRdb holds only the in-frame ones, with some missing. The table has around 350,000 clones, 75% to 90% seen once. Sequencing was performed on PBMCs. The source is a young woman in good health and CMV-seronegative. The CDR3 runs from the conserved cysteine through the conserved F or W. D genes are given only for firm matches.

j_gene | v_gene | d_gene | CDR3aa | CDR3nt
TRBJ2-3 | TRBV7-8 | TRBD2 | CASSLSVSGEATDTQYF | TGTGCCAGCAGCTTGAGCGTTAGCGGGGAGGCAACAGATACGCAGTATTTT
TRBJ2-5 | TRBV5-1 | TRBD1 | CASTTRTGRRETQYF | TGCGCCAGCACCACCCGGACAGGGAGGAGAGAGACCCAGTACTTC
TRBJ1-5 | TRBV15 | TRBD1 | CATSIRGSNQPQHF | TGTGCCACCAGCATCAGGGGGAGCAATCAGCCCCAGCATTTT
TRBJ2-2 | TRBV4-1 | TRBD2 | CASSQALRGLAGPGELFF | TGCGCCAGCAGCCAGGCCTTGAGGGGACTAGCGGGGCCCGGGGAGCTGTTTTTT
TRBJ2-5 | TRBV4-1 | TRBD1 | CASSPGQGQETQYF | TGCGCCAGCAGCCCCGGACAGGGGCAAGAGACCCAGTACTTC
TRBJ1-5 | TRBV19 | - | CASKANYRAGQPQHF | TGTGCCAGTAAGGCCAACTACAGGGCTGGGCAGCCCCAGCATTTT
TRBJ1-1 | TRBV6-5 | - | CASSYDSHTEAFF | TGTGCCAGCAGTTATGACAGCCACACTGAAGCTTTCTTT
TRBJ2-7 | TRBV27 | - | CASSIQGPAYEQYF | TGTGCCAGCAGTATACAGGGCCCCGCCTACGAGCAGTACTTC
TRBJ2-1 | TRBV6-4 | - | CASSDPGEGNNEQFF | TGTGCCAGCAGTGACCCGGGAGAAGGAAATAATGAGCAGTTCTTC
TRBJ1-2 | TRBV4-2 | - | CASSQEGPARGYGYTF | TGTGCCAGCAGCCAAGAGGGGCCCGCCCGAGGCTATGGCTACACCTTC